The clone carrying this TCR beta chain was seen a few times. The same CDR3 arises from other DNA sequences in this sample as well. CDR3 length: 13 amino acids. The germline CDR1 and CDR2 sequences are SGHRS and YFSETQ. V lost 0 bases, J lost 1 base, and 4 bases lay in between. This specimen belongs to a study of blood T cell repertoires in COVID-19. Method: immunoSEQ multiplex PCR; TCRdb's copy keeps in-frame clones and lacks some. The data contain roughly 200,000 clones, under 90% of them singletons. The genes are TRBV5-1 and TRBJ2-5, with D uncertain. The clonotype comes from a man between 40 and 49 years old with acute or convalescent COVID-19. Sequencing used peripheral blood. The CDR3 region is CASSLGVQETQYF. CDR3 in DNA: TGCGCCAGCAGCTTGGGAGTCCAAGAGACCCAGTACTTC.